This TCR beta chain is from a study of blood T cell repertoires in COVID-19. The wider study: The samples span acute and convalescent COVID-19 from the United States, Italy and Spain. Sample material is recorded as cDNA or gDNA derived from T cells, B-cell-depleted T cells, or PBMCs.

Per the original data handling: Researchers report that nucleated cell counts were estimated from reference gene primer amplification. Clones were sequenced by immunoSEQ multiplex PCR, and TCRdb holds only the in-frame ones, with some missing. The V and J calls and the clone size are those of that table, but D and trimming were determined from the DNA. The sample lists 200,000 to 250,000 clones, about 91% occurring once. The specimen sequenced was peripheral blood. This TCR came from a man aged 25 to 40 with acute or convalescent COVID-19.

This chain's CDR3 is CAWSEWGGNQPQHF. The CDR3 region has the DNA TGTGCCTGGAGTGAATGGGGAGGCAATCAGCCCCAGCATTTT. The J gene is TRBJ1-5, the V gene TRBV30; D is ambiguous. Germline-derived CDR1 and CDR2 are GTSNPN and SVGIG (reference sequence). Trimming shortened V by 1 base and J by 2 bases, and 9 bases separated the two germline ends. The CDR3 is made up of 14 amino acids.